These 9 T cell receptor beta chains share one sample of origin, sequenced in a study of technical replicates of blood from several donors. Sequencing was performed with immunoSEQ multiplex PCR; in TCRdb, only in-frame clones are kept and a portion is missing. Altogether tens of thousands of clones are present, 85% to 95% being singletons, with the ten largest covering approximately 0.2%. The source material was T cells isolated from PBMCs. The receptors were sampled from a human donor in good health.

This chain uses TRBV28 with TRBJ2-7; TRBD1 matches 7 bases. Germline trimming cut 5 bases from V and 0 bases from J; bases unmatched to any gene: 7. This CDR3 region has 15 residues. Germline lookup yields CDR1 MDHEN and CDR2 SYDVKM. This chain's CDR3 is CASSPGQTISYEQYF. CDR3 nucleotides: TGTGCCAGCAGTCCGGGACAGACGATCTCCTACGAGCAGTACTTC. The whole variable domain, filled in from reference TRBV28 and TRBJ2-7, reads DVKVTQSSRYLVKRTGEKVFLECVQDMDHENMFWYRQDPGLGLRLIYFSYDVKMKEKGDIPEGYSVSREKKERFSLILESASTNQTSMYLCASSPGQTISYEQYFGPGTRLTVT.

The J gene is TRBJ2-3, the V gene TRBV5-1; the match to TRBD2 covers 10 bases. The germline CDR1 and CDR2 sequences are SGHRS and YFSETQ. This CDR3 is built from 15 residues. Germline trimming cut 0 bases from V and 3 bases from J; bases unmatched to any gene: 1. The CDR3 DNA reads as TGCGCCAGCAGCTTGGCTAGCGGGAGAACAGATACGCAGTATTTT. Translation gives CASSLASGRTDTQYF.

The chain carries TRBV7-2 and TRBJ2-3; D not certain. V was cut by 1 base and J by 4 bases, with 12 bases left in between. From germline, CDR1 is SGHTA and CDR2 FQGNSA. CDR3 length: 15 residues. CDR3 region: CASSLGWQSADTQYF. The CDR3 DNA reads as TGTGCCAGCAGCTTAGGGTGGCAGTCAGCAGATACGCAGTATTTT.

The chain couples TRBV5-1 to TRBJ1-2, with TRBD1 identical over 10 bases. Per the germline V gene, CDR1 is SGHRS and CDR2 is YFSETQ. The V segment lost 4 bases and the J segment 4 bases; nucleotides outside the gene matches: 4. The CDR3 length is 14 residues. Written as DNA, the CDR3 is TGCGCCAGCAGCCCAGGGACAGGGGCCTATGGCTACACCTTC. It specifies CASSPGTGAYGYTF. Together with reference TRBV5-1 and TRBJ1-2, the CDR3 gives the full variable domain: KAGVTQTPRYLIKTRGQQVTLSCSPISGHRSVSWYQQTPGQGLQFLFEYFSETQRNKGNFPGRFSGRQFSNSRSEMNVSTLELGDSALYLCASSPGTGAYGYTFGSGTRLTVV.

This chain uses TRBV7-8 with TRBJ2-7, with TRBD2 matching over 8 bases. Germline V gives CDR1 SGHVS, CDR2 FQNEAQ. Trimming took 3 bases from V and 6 from J; bases not matched to a gene: 7. CDR3 length equals 14 residues. The CDR3 protein is CASSFGSGSGEQYF. The CDR3 region has the DNA TGTGCCAGCAGCTTTGGAAGCGGGAGCGGCGAGCAGTACTTC.

The J gene is TRBJ1-1, the V gene TRBV28; weak D call: TRBD1 (6 bases). V lost 6 bases and J 11 bases, leaving 16 bases between the germline ends. Germline V CDR1 and CDR2: MDHEN, SYDVKM. This CDR3 is 12 amino acids long. The CDR3 DNA sequence: TGTGCCAGCAGACCACAGGGCCCCGTGGCTTTCTTT. It codes for CASRPQGPVAFF.

This rearrangement joins TRBV5-6 to TRBJ2-7, with a tentative D call TRBD1 (5 bases). Germline CDR1 and CDR2: SGHDT and YYEEEE. Trimming took 3 bases from V and 4 from J, leaving 11 bases between them. This CDR3 spans 13 amino acids. CDR3 nucleotide sequence: TGTGCCAGCAGCTCGCGTAGGGGTTACGAGCAGTACTTC. Protein sequence: CASSSRRGYEQYF.

V is TRBV6-5 and J is TRBJ2-1; D is undetermined. The V and J ends lost 0 bases and 8 bases respectively, with 17 bases between them. The CDR3 runs 16 residues. Germline CDR1 reads MNHEY; CDR2 reads SVGAGI. CDR3 sequence: CASSYSRNSFGDEQFF. CDR3 sequence (DNA): TGTGCCAGCAGTTACTCGAGGAACTCATTCGGCGATGAGCAGTTCTTC.

The chain is built from TRBV7-9 and TRBJ1-2, with unresolved D. Germline V lookup: CDR1 SEHNR, CDR2 FQNEAQ (reference sequence). Trimming shortened V by 3 bases and J by 3 bases, and 8 bases separated the two germline ends. The CDR3 extends over 13 amino acids. CDR3 residues: CASSFPVDYGYTF. As DNA, the CDR3 is TGTGCCAGCAGCTTTCCAGTTGACTATGGCTACACCTTC.